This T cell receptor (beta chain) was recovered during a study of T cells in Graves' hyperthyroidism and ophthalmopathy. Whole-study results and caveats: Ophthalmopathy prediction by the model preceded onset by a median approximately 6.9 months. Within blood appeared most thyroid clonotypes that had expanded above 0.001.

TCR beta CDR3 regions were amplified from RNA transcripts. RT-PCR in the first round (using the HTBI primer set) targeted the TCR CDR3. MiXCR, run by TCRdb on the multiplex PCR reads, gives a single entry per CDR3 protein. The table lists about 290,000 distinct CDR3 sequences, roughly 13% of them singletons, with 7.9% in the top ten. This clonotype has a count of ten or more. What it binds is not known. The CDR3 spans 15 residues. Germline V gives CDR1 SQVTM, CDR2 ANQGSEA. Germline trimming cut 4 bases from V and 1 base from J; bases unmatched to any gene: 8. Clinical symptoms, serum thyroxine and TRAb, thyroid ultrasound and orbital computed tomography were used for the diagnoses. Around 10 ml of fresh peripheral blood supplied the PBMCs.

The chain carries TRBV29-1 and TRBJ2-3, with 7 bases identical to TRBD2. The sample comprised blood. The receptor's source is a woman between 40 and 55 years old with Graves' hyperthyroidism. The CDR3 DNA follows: TGCAGCGTTGTCCTTGGAACTAGCGGCACAGATACGCAGTATTTT. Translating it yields CSVVLGTSGTDTQYF.